This T cell receptor beta chain comes out of a study of T cell responses to AZD1222 COVID-19 vaccine. In the study overall: It was second doses at about 4 or about 12 weeks that were pooled. Study-level points and caveats: The study found vaccine-associated CD4 TCRs spanning spike, dominant at 160-218 and 743-854. Clonal diversity may have been underestimated in mostly white British donors.

Assay: immunoSEQ multiplex PCR; the TCRdb copy retains only in-frame clones and omits some. The sample has 160,000 or so clones; 85% to 90% are singletons. Notes on this clone: The target antigen is unknown.

The V gene lost 2 bases and the J gene lost 1 base, with 10 bases spanning the gap. The CDR3 spans 14 residues. CDR1 is SGHKS, CDR2 YYEKEE, per germline (reference sequence). J is TRBJ2-7 and V is TRBV5-5; D not resolved. The sample here was peripheral blood, taken on day 0 of AZD1222 vaccination. This sequence originates from an adult in good health. Here the CDR3 reads CASSFPQQSYEQYF. Written as DNA, the CDR3 is TGTGCCAGCAGCTTCCCTCAACAATCCTACGAGCAGTACTTC.